The 28 T cell receptor beta chains below all came from one sample that was sequenced in a study of blood T cell repertoires in COVID-19 (dated by TCRdb to between 2020 and 2021). The method was the immunoSEQ multiplex PCR assay. This immuneACCESS table, as held by TCRdb, lists in-frame sequences with V and J called but not all clones. Of the missing ones, under half trace to an unresolved V gene in checked studies; the others have no known cause. This sample comprises over 110,000 clones, approximately 88% of them detected only once. The biggest ten clones account for roughly 30% of the sample. Sequencing was carried out using peripheral blood. All receptors come from a human donor in a cohort sampled during active COVID-19.

The chain links TRBV5-1 to TRBJ1-2; TRBD1 agrees at 8 bases. The germline V gene encodes CDR1 SGHRS and CDR2 YFSETQ. With V trimmed by 0 bases and J by 6 bases, 7 bases remained unmatched. There are 15 residues in the CDR3. The CDR3 DNA follows: TGCGCCAGCAGCTTGGCAGGGGGCGGATGGGATGGCTACACCTTC. As protein: CASSLAGGGWDGYTF.

The chain is built from TRBV7-9 and TRBJ2-5, with TRBD1 as a possible D gene (8 bases). V was shortened by 2 bases and J by 4 bases, with 14 bases between the two germline ends. This CDR3 contains 15 residues. From germline, CDR1 is SEHNR and CDR2 FQNEAQ (reference sequence). CDR3 bases: TGTGCCAGCAGCTTACGGACAGGGAGGGCAGAGACCCAGTACTTC. It encodes CASSLRTGRAETQYF. Combining the CDR3 with reference TRBV7-9 and TRBJ2-5 gives the whole variable domain DTGVSQNPRHKITKRGQNVTFRCDPISEHNRLYWYRQTLGQGPEFLTYFQNEAQLEKSRLLSDRFSAERPKGSFSTLEIQRTEQGDSAMYLCASSLRTGRAETQYFGPGTRLLVL.

The chain uses TRBV18 and TRBJ1-2; D call uncertain. CDR1 is KGHSH and CDR2 is LQKENI in the germline V gene. This CDR3 has 13 residues. With 3 bases removed from V and 0 bases from J, the gap between germline ends came to 5 bases. The CDR3 nucleotides read TGTGCCAGCTCACCCCCTACTAACTATGGCTACACCTTC. Translated: CASSPPTNYGYTF.

The chain has TRBV6-5 and TRBJ1-6; a possible D gene is TRBD1 (6 bases). With 11 bases removed from V and 9 bases from J, the gap between germline ends came to 17 bases. The CDR3 runs to 13 residues. Germline CDR1 reads MNHEY; CDR2 reads SVGAGI. In nucleotides, the CDR3 is TGTGCCGCCCGGTCAGGGGTCGGTTCACCCCTCCACTTT. This codes for CAARSGVGSPLHF.

The chain has TRBV5-4 and TRBJ2-2; 8 positions agree with TRBD2. There are 15 residues in the CDR3. Germline CDR1 and CDR2: SGHNT and YYREEE (reference sequence). V lost 4 bases to trimming and J lost 4 bases; unmatched junction nucleotides: 6. CDR3 loop: CASSPASGGTGELFF. Here the CDR3 DNA reads TGTGCCAGCAGCCCCGCCAGCGGGGGCACCGGGGAGCTGTTTTTT.

The chain recombines TRBV6-5 with TRBJ2-1; D is unresolved. Germline-derived CDR1 and CDR2 are MNHEY and SVGAGI. V lost 5 bases to trimming and J lost 9 bases, with 11 bases between them. The CDR3 runs 12 residues. CDR3 in amino acids: CASSPLVGEQFF. CDR3 coding DNA: TGTGCCAGCAGTCCGCTAGTCGGTGAGCAGTTCTTC.

This chain connects TRBV27 to TRBJ2-2; D is possibly TRBD1 (6 bases). Germline V gives CDR1 MNHEY, CDR2 SMNVEV (reference sequence). This CDR3 contains 14 residues. Trimming shortened V by 7 bases and J by 3 bases, and 12 bases separated the two germline ends. The CDR3 DNA reads as TGTGCCAGCACCTGGGACATTTACACCGGGGAGCTGTTTTTT. Its protein product is CASTWDIYTGELFF.

The chain uses TRBV11-2 and TRBJ2-1; the D gene is possibly TRBD1 (6 bases). CDR3 length: 16 amino acids. V was shortened by 5 bases and J by 8 bases, with 22 bases between the two germline ends. Germline-derived CDR1 and CDR2 are SGHAT and FQNNGV. CDR3 in amino acids: CASSLQFQQGWDEQFF. CDR3 coding DNA: TGTGCCAGCAGCCTCCAGTTTCAACAGGGTTGGGATGAGCAGTTCTTC.

This clone came up a few times. The genes are TRBV4-2 and TRBJ2-2; D may be TRBD2 (6 bases). Germline assignment: CDR1 LGHNA and CDR2 YNFKEQ. The CDR3 loop spans 15 amino acids. V lost 4 bases and J lost 2, with 11 bases in between. CDR3 DNA sequence: TGTGCCAGCAGCCTCCGGGGGTTTAACACCGGGGAGCTGTTTTTT. It codes for CASSLRGFNTGELFF.

The table lists this clone with a count of one. J is TRBJ2-5 and V is TRBV10-3, with unresolved D. Per the germline V gene, CDR1 is ENHRY and CDR2 is SYGVKD. This CDR3 has 11 amino acids. V lost 3 bases and J 4 bases, leaving 3 bases between the germline ends. The CDR3 DNA is TGTGCCATCAGTGACGGAGAGACCCAGTACTTC. Amino acids: CAISDGETQYF.

V usage is TRBV27 and J usage is TRBJ2-3; no firm D call. The V gene lost 7 bases and the J gene lost 0 bases, with 11 bases spanning the gap. The V gene's germline CDR1 is MNHEY and CDR2 SMNVEV (reference sequence). The CDR3 runs to 14 residues. CDR3 amino acids: CASTPMGSTDTQYF. CDR3 coding DNA: TGTGCCAGCACCCCGATGGGCAGCACAGATACGCAGTATTTT.

The chain joins TRBV4-3 to TRBJ1-2; TRBD1 might be the D (5 bases). The V end lost 0 bases, the J end lost 8 bases, and 10 bases lay between the germline ends. CDR3 length equals 13 residues. Germline lookup yields CDR1 LGHNA and CDR2 YSLEER. DNA for the CDR3: TGCGCCAGCAGCCAAGAGATGGGGCCCGGCTACACCTTC. Its protein product is CASSQEMGPGYTF.

The V call is TRBV13, the J call TRBJ1-6; D unresolved. The V end was cut by 0 bases, the J end by 11 bases, with 8 bases between. The CDR3 extends over 13 amino acids. Germline-derived CDR1 and CDR2 are PRHDT and FYEKMQ (reference sequence). The CDR3 protein is CASSLGLGAPLHF. CDR3 DNA sequence: TGTGCCAGCAGCTTAGGCCTGGGAGCACCCCTCCACTTT.

This clone occurred once. The chain is built from TRBV5-5 and TRBJ2-3; 7 bases map to TRBD2. V trimming: 4 bases; J trimming: 3 bases; junction bases outside the gene matches: 11. CDR1 is SGHKS and CDR2 is YYEKEE in the germline V gene (reference sequence). The CDR3 runs to 16 residues. CDR3 protein: CASSPVRGTKTDTQYF. The CDR3 region has the DNA TGTGCCAGCAGCCCGGTGCGGGGGACGAAGACAGATACGCAGTATTTT.

CDR3 in DNA: TGTGCCAGTAGTATCGGGACAGGGGTCCCGGGATACAATGAGCAGTTCTTC. Its protein is CASSIGTGVPGYNEQFF. The chain carries TRBV19 and TRBJ2-1; 10 bases align to TRBD1. This CDR3 has 17 amino acids. Per germline, CDR1 LNHDA and CDR2 SQIVND (reference sequence). Losses at the gene ends were 3 bases for V and 4 bases for J; bases not matched to a gene: 9.

The J gene is TRBJ1-4, the V gene TRBV7-9; weak D call: TRBD1 (6 bases). The ends were cut back, 5 bases at V and 5 bases at J, with 12 bases in the middle. The CDR3 is 14 residues long. In germline, CDR1 is SEHNR, CDR2 FQNEAQ (reference sequence). CDR3 loop: CASSPDSPNEKLFF. CDR3 nucleotide sequence: TGTGCCAGCAGCCCGGACAGCCCCAATGAAAAACTGTTTTTT.

The rearrangement links TRBV3-1 (or the pseudogene TRBV3-2) to TRBJ2-1, with TRBD1 identical over 9 bases. CDR3 size: 14 residues. The trim removed 7 bases at V and 3 bases at J, leaving 4 bases unmatched. Germline CDR1 and CDR2: LGHDT and YNNKEL (reference sequence). CDR3 DNA sequence: TGTGCCAGCACCCAGGACAGGGGCTACAATGAGCAGTTCTTC. It specifies CASTQDRGYNEQFF.

The rearrangement links TRBV7-2 to TRBJ2-3; D is ambiguous. There are 15 residues in the CDR3. Between the trimmed V and J ends, which lost 2 bases and 1 base, there was a span of 10 bases. Germline CDR1 is SGHTA and CDR2 is FQGNSA. The CDR3 nucleotides are TGTGCCAGCAGCTTACCCTCCCAGGGCACAGATACGCAGTATTTT. Its translation: CASSLPSQGTDTQYF.

The rearrangement uses TRBV11-2 and TRBJ1-2, with D perhaps TRBD1 (6 bases). Germline V gene sequence: CDR1 SGHAT, CDR2 FQNNGV. The germline V and J ends were trimmed by 4 bases and 2 bases, with 14 bases remaining between them. This CDR3 comprises 15 residues. CDR3 coding DNA: TGTGCCAGCAGCTGGGGACACCTTAGGAACTATGGCTACACCTTC. Translated, it gives CASSWGHLRNYGYTF.

The chain employs TRBV16 and TRBJ2-4; D may be TRBD2 (5 bases). Between the trimmed V and J ends, which lost 4 bases and 7 bases, there was a span of 11 bases. The CDR3 sequence is 13 residues long. The germline V gene has CDR1 KGHSY and CDR2 FQNENV. The CDR3, as DNA: TGTGCCAGCAGCCCACAGAGGGCGAACATTCAGTACTTC. It yields the protein CASSPQRANIQYF.

The chain combines TRBV6-2 or TRBV6-3 with TRBJ2-5; D is unresolved. Germline CDR1 MNHEY, CDR2 SVGEGT. This CDR3 contains 13 residues. V was pared by 6 bases and J by 2 bases, with 10 bases between. CDR3 amino acids: CASSLVRQETQYF. The CDR3 DNA sequence: TGTGCCAGCAGCCTCGTGAGACAAGAGACCCAGTACTTC.

V and J are TRBV5-1 and TRBJ2-5; D is unresolved. Trimming stripped 6 bases from V and 1 base from J, with 13 bases between. The CDR3 spans 14 residues. CDR1 and CDR2 (germline): SGHRS, YFSETQ. The CDR3 loop is CASTTVSSQETQYF. The CDR3 DNA sequence: TGCGCCAGCACCACGGTCTCTAGCCAAGAGACCCAGTACTTC.

The CDR3 here is CASRPTGSSYEQYF. The CDR3 DNA reads TGTGCCAGCAGGCCGACAGGGAGCTCCTACGAGCAGTACTTC. The genes are TRBV7-3 and TRBJ2-7, with TRBD1 matching 7 bases. Trimming removed 6 bases from V and 0 bases from J; junction bases left unmatched: 5. This CDR3 spans 14 amino acids. Per germline, CDR1 SGHTA and CDR2 FQGTGA.

The CDR3 nucleotides read TGTGCCAGTGGCATGGGAGGGGGATACGAGCAGTACTTC. Translated, it gives CASGMGGGYEQYF. J is TRBJ2-7 and V is TRBV19; perhaps TRBD2 as D (7 bases). Germline lookup yields CDR1 LNHDA and CDR2 SQIVND (reference sequence). The V gene lost 8 bases and the J gene lost 4 bases, with 15 bases spanning the gap. This CDR3 is built from 13 residues.

The chain combines TRBV3-1 (or the pseudogene TRBV3-2) with TRBJ2-2; the match to TRBD2 covers 11 bases. The CDR3 consists of 18 residues. Germline CDR1 LGHDT, CDR2 YNNKEL (reference sequence). With V trimmed by 4 bases and J by 0 bases, 7 bases remained unmatched. The CDR3 is CASSPGTSGSANTGELFF. CDR3 coding DNA: TGTGCCAGCAGCCCCGGGACTAGCGGTTCGGCGAACACCGGGGAGCTGTTTTTT.

This rearrangement joins TRBV5-4 to TRBJ2-2, with TRBD2 matching over 11 bases. The CDR3 contains 16 residues. Germline V gene sequence: CDR1 SGHNT, CDR2 YYREEE (reference sequence). V lost 6 bases, J lost 5 bases, and 9 bases stayed unmatched. Here the CDR3 DNA reads TGTGCCAGCACCTCCGACGGGACTAGCGGAACCGGGGAGCTGTTTTTT. This encodes CASTSDGTSGTGELFF.

The chain recombines TRBV5-1 with TRBJ2-5; 9 nucleotides align to TRBD2. Germline V gene lookup returns CDR1 SGHRS and CDR2 YFSETQ. V was pared by 0 bases and J by 1 base, with 4 bases of the junction left unmatched. The CDR3 extends over 16 amino acids. The CDR3 coding sequence is TGCGCCAGCAGCTTGGGACTAGCGGACTTCCAAGAGACCCAGTACTTC. This sequence encodes CASSLGLADFQETQYF.

Here the CDR3 reads CASSQEWAGGYEQYF. The CDR3 DNA follows: TGTGCCAGCAGCCAAGAGTGGGCAGGGGGCTACGAGCAGTACTTC. The V gene is TRBV4-2, the J gene TRBJ2-7; 7 nucleotides match TRBD1. Trimming took 0 bases from V and 3 from J; bases not matched to a gene: 5. Germline CDR1 LGHNA, CDR2 YNFKEQ. CDR3 length: 15 residues.